This entry is about one T cell receptor (beta chain). From the PCR reads, TCRdb called clonotypes with MiXCR, one entry per CDR3 protein. The sample shows 7,500 to 10,000 distinct CDR3 sequences, about half of them seen only once. This CDR3 region has 13 residues. Germline V gene data show CDR1 as SGHDN and CDR2 as FVKESK. This sample is drawn from a study of CD4 and CD8 cells across lung adenocarcinoma regions. This sequence joins TRBV14 and TRBJ2-1; no definite D call. Gene TRBJ2-5 matches the end of the DNA better, so the J call may be wrong. The TCR was taken from a male donor with lung adenocarcinoma. The CD4 and CD8 labels of this study may be unreliable. The material sequenced was CD4+ T cells from the margin of a lung tumor. The chain's CDR3 is CASSQDFRETQYF. In DNA form, the CDR3 reads TGTGCCAGCAGCCAAGATTTTCGAGAGACCCAGTACTTC.